This T cell receptor (beta chain) is drawn from a study of OX40 agonist ivuxolimab in advanced cancers. Study as a whole: Eligibility admitted prior anti-PD-1, anti-PD-L1 or anti-CTLA-4 therapy; 30% to 40% had some.

The table came from immunoSEQ multiplex PCR; TCRdb's copy has only in-frame clones and leaves some out. The table shows 55,000 to 85,000 clones, with about 90% occurring only once. The CDR3 contains 15 residues. This specimen consisted of CD4+ or CD8+ T cells sorted from blood, obtained in a trial of the OX40 agonist ivuxolimab. The rearrangement links TRBV21-1 to TRBJ1-1. TRBV21-1 constitutes a pseudogene. The clonotype was recovered from an adult with an advanced solid tumor such as melanoma, head and neck, liver or kidney cancer. CDR3 bases: TGTGCCAGCAGCAAACTAGCGGGGATCCACACTGAAGCTTTCTTT. Protein: CASSKLAGIHTEAFF.